The 9 T cell receptor beta chains below all came from one sample that was sequenced in a study of blood T cell repertoires in COVID-19. Measured with immunoSEQ multiplex PCR; TCRdb has only the in-frame clones, and not every one. The table lists about 16,000 clones, roughly 89% of them singletons. Material for sequencing was peripheral blood. The source of these receptors is a man in his sixties with acute or convalescent COVID-19.

V and J are TRBV5-1 and TRBJ2-7; tentatively, D is TRBD1 (6 bases). Germline V lookup: CDR1 SGHRS, CDR2 YFSETQ. This CDR3 spans 16 amino acids. Between the trimmed V and J ends, which lost 2 bases and 1 base, there was a span of 16 bases. The CDR3 DNA is TGCGCCAGCAGCTTAGTCCCATCGGACAGATCCTACGAGCAGTACTTC. Amino acids: CASSLVPSDRSYEQYF.

The J gene is TRBJ2-7, the V gene TRBV9; 10 bases line up with TRBD2. The CDR3 is made up of 15 amino acids. Germline values: CDR1 SGDLS, CDR2 YYNGEE. Trimming at V came to 0 bases and at J to 4 bases, leaving 4 bases not matched to a gene. The CDR3 DNA is TGTGCCAGCAGCGTAGGAGCGGGGGGGCCTTACGAGCAGTACTTC. It translates to CASSVGAGGPYEQYF.

The V gene is TRBV5-1, the J gene TRBJ2-1; 8 positions agree with TRBD1. The germline V gene encodes CDR1 SGHRS and CDR2 YFSETQ. The CDR3 runs to 16 residues. V lost 4 bases, J lost 3 bases, and 9 bases stayed unmatched. CDR3 nucleotide sequence: TGCGCCAGCAGCCTCCAGGGACAGGCGAACTACAATGAGCAGTTCTTC. This gives the protein CASSLQGQANYNEQFF.

This chain joins TRBV10-2 and TRBJ1-5; tentatively, D is TRBD1 (6 bases). Germline V gene sequence: CDR1 WSHSY, CDR2 SAAADI. The CDR3 totals 13 residues. V gave up 6 bases and J gave up 6 bases, with 12 bases separating them. The CDR3 coding sequence is TGCGCCAGCAGGAAGGACAGAGCTCAGCCCCAGCATTTT. Its translation: CASRKDRAQPQHF.

The chain employs TRBV18 and TRBJ2-1; 11 bases are a match to TRBD2. Germline loops: CDR1 KGHSH, CDR2 LQKENI. The CDR3 spans 16 residues. V shed 3 bases, J shed 6 bases, and the junction held 7 bases outside the gene matches. The CDR3 loop is CASSPTGLAGGNEQFF. The CDR3 DNA is TGTGCCAGCTCACCGACCGGACTAGCGGGCGGCAATGAGCAGTTCTTC.

This sequence joins TRBV5-1 and TRBJ2-3; perhaps TRBD2 as D (6 bases). CDR1 SGHRS and CDR2 YFSETQ come from the germline V gene. Trimming took off 5 bases at V and 12 bases at J, with 16 bases between the two ends. CDR3 length equals 12 residues. CDR3 sequence: CASRTAGTQQYF. The CDR3 DNA follows: TGCGCCAGCAGGACCGCCGGGACTCAACAGTATTTT.

V gene TRBV7-9 combines with J gene TRBJ2-7, with D possibly matching TRBD1 (5 bases). The CDR3 is 14 residues long. The V gene's germline CDR1 is SEHNR and CDR2 FQNEAQ (reference sequence). V was cut by 3 bases and J by 3 bases, with 12 bases left in between. The CDR3 here is CASSFREGVYEQYF. CDR3 sequence (DNA): TGTGCCAGCAGCTTCAGGGAAGGGGTCTACGAGCAGTACTTC.

The genes are TRBV27 and TRBJ2-2; 8 bases agree with TRBD2. The J segment lost 1 base and the V segment lost 2 bases, leaving 0 bases of the junction unmatched. The CDR3 extends over 15 amino acids. CDR1 MNHEY and CDR2 SMNVEV come from the germline V gene (reference sequence). The CDR3 reads CASSLTSGNTGELFF. In DNA form, the CDR3 reads TGTGCCAGCAGTTTAACTAGCGGGAACACCGGGGAGCTGTTTTTT.

This clone was counted between two and nine times. CDR3 sequence reads: CASSEGGATTDTQYF. The CDR3 DNA follows: TGTGCCAGCAGTGAGGGGGGGGCAACGACAGATACGCAGTATTTT. This rearrangement joins TRBV6-4 to TRBJ2-3, with D perhaps matching TRBD2 (7 bases). CDR1 and CDR2 (germline): MRHNA, SNTAGT. V lost 3 bases and J lost 3, with 13 bases in between. The CDR3 is 15 amino acids.